This T cell receptor (beta chain) was recovered during a study of cytotoxic CD8 clonotypes in ibrutinib-treated CLL. Notes on the study in general: Patients showed higher baseline clonality than age-matched healthy donors, and it tracked circulating CD8+ T-cell counts. Public clonotypes, an uncommon group, contracted or remained stable on treatment. Rising at ibrutinib response, clonality subsequently fell back toward baseline at progression. Patients with sustained remission and those progressing were sampled at differing times.

A word on this clone: Its specificity is not known.

The CDR3 is 12 amino acids. The germline CDR1 and CDR2 sequences are SNHLY and FYNNEI. V was trimmed by 5 bases and J by 6 bases, leaving 9 bases between them. TCRdb's table, derived via immunoSEQ multiplex PCR, lists solely in-frame clones and lacks some. The sample carries some 76,000 clones, 70% to 90% recorded once. The gene calls are TRBV2 and TRBJ2-3; no firm D call. The source is a human donor with chronic lymphocytic leukemia. The source was PBMCs, collected after 24 months of ibrutinib treatment. CDR3 DNA: TGTGCCAGCAGTCCCTCACGTGATACGCAGTATTTT. It translates to CASSPSRDTQYF.